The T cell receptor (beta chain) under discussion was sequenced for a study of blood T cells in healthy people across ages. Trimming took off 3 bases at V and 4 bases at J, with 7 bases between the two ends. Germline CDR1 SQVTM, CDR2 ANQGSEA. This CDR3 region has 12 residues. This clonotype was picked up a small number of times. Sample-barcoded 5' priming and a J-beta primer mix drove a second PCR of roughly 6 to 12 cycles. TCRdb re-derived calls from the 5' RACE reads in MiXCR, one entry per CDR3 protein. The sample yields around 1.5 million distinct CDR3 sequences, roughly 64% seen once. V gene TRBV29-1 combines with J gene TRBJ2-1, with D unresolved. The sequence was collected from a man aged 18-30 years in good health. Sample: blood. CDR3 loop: CSVDETYNEQFF. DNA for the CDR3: TGCAGCGTTGACGAGACGTACAATGAGCAGTTCTTC.